This T cell receptor beta chain comes out of a study of blood T cells in healthy people across ages. For the study at large: Capturing about one barcoded beta molecule per two T cells was achieved by template switching. Study-level points and caveats: A roughly linear fall in TCR beta diversity per million T cells was seen with increasing age.

A second roughly 6 to 11 cycle PCR used barcoded and J-beta primers. Template switching added a 12-random-nucleotide identifier to every cDNA molecule. TCRdb fed the 5' RACE reads into MiXCR, producing one record per CDR3 protein. The repertoire holds roughly 1,500,000 distinct CDR3 sequences, with about 35% as singletons. Turning to this clonotype: As yet, its antigen is unknown.

A minimum of 5 micrograms of total RNA was extracted per sample. V lost 6 bases and J lost 6, with 12 bases in between. The CDR3 is made up of 12 amino acids. In germline, CDR1 is MNHEY, CDR2 SVGEGT. Input material: blood. This receptor was identified in a woman under 40 in good health. This sequence joins TRBV6-2 or TRBV6-3 and TRBJ2-7; unclear D gene. For the CDR3, the DNA is TGTGCCAGCAGCTCCCCCATATGCGAGCAGTACTTC. This sequence encodes CASSSPICEQYF.